The present entry profiles one T cell receptor beta chain with its context. Its antigen is still unknown. This CDR3 has 14 residues. The germline V gene has CDR1 MNHEY and CDR2 SVGAGI. V was clipped by 0 bases and J by 1 base, with 6 bases between them. Beta-chain TCR CDR3 regions were amplified from RNA transcripts. The library came from an HTBI-primed first-round RT-PCR and a second-round multiplex PCR. MiXCR, run by TCRdb on the multiplex PCR reads, gives a single entry per CDR3 protein. The sample has about 660,000 distinct CDR3 sequences, about 38% seen once; the top ten hold 3.3%. The data belong to a study of Graves' ophthalmopathy and Graves' hyperthyroidism. Overall study findings and caveats: Both a 70.59% sensitivity and a roughly 75% specificity characterized the model's predictions of ophthalmopathy progression.

V usage is TRBV6-5 and J usage is TRBJ2-5; D is unclear. Sequenced sample: peripheral blood. The receptor was isolated from an adult man with Graves' ophthalmopathy. The CDR3 is CASSYSTSQETQYF. Here the CDR3 DNA reads TGTGCCAGCAGTTACTCTACAAGCCAAGAGACCCAGTACTTC.